One and the same sample provided the 9 T cell receptor beta chains below, sequenced in a study of T-cell reconstitution after alpha-beta-depleted transplantation in children. As it was prepared, the TCRbeta library received unique molecular identifiers. TCRdb re-called the PCR reads with MiXCR, one entry per CDR3 protein. The table has about 420,000 distinct CDR3 sequences, roughly 11% seen once; the top ten hold 4.5% to 6%. This specimen consisted of PBMCs from the stem cell graft donor, obtained from the stem cell graft. The origin of the receptors is a human donor who donated a stem cell graft to a child with acute myeloid leukemia.

The chain joins TRBV5-5 to TRBJ1-2; maybe TRBD1 (6 bases). Trimming shortened V by 0 bases and J by 0 bases, and 15 bases separated the two germline ends. This CDR3 contains 17 residues. The V gene's germline CDR1 is SGHKS and CDR2 YYEKEE (reference sequence). CDR3: CASSLAAGRGANYGYTF. CDR3 in DNA: TGTGCCAGCAGCTTGGCCGCCGGCAGGGGAGCTAACTATGGCTACACCTTC.

This clonotype was seen more than once but under ten times. The chain recombines TRBV6-5 with TRBJ2-2; no clear D gene. Trimming cost V 7 bases and J 1 base, with 10 bases left between them. This CDR3 has 14 amino acids. Germline V gene sequence: CDR1 MNHEY, CDR2 SVGAGI. CDR3 sequence (DNA): TGTGCCAGCAACGGGCGAATGAACACCGGGGAGCTGTTTTTT. Protein sequence: CASNGRMNTGELFF.

The rearrangement uses TRBV30 and TRBJ1-5, with D unclear. The germline V and J ends were trimmed by 4 bases and 3 bases, with 10 bases remaining between them. The CDR3 contains 13 residues. CDR1 and CDR2 (germline): GTSNPN, SVGIG (reference sequence). The chain's CDR3 is CAWTKEDNQPQHF. CDR3 sequence (DNA): TGTGCCTGGACAAAGGAGGACAATCAGCCCCAGCATTTT. The full variable domain, its missing parts supplied by reference TRBV30 and TRBJ1-5, is SQTIHQWPATLVQPVGSPLSLECTVEGTSNPNLYWYRQAAGRGLQLLFYSVGIGQISSEVPQNLSASRPQDRQFILSSKKLLLSDSGFYLCAWTKEDNQPQHFGDGTRLSIL.

The chain recombines TRBV20-1 with TRBJ1-6, with a weak D call TRBD1 (6 bases). Germline CDR1 DFQATT, CDR2 SNEGSKA (reference sequence). The CDR3 length is 16 residues. Trimming pared 5 bases from V and 0 bases from J, leaving 14 bases between. The CDR3 region is CSADDRQNSYNSPLHF. The CDR3, as DNA: TGCAGTGCTGACGACAGGCAAAACTCCTATAATTCACCCCTCCACTTT.

This rearrangement joins TRBV6-2 or TRBV6-3 to TRBJ2-7; D may be TRBD2 (6 bases). This CDR3 spans 17 amino acids. Trimming cost V 0 bases and J 3 bases, with 18 bases left between them. Per the germline V gene, CDR1 is MNHEY and CDR2 is SVGEGT. CDR3 residues: CASSYSIVRGELYEQYV. In nucleotides, the CDR3 is TGTGCCAGCAGTTACTCGATAGTGCGGGGCGAGCTCTACGAGCAGTACGTC.

There are a few counts of this clonotype. The chain employs TRBV29-1 and TRBJ2-1; 9 nucleotides agree with TRBD2. In germline, CDR1 is SQVTM, CDR2 ANQGSEA. The CDR3 is 15 amino acids. V shed 5 bases and J 7 bases; nucleotides not matched to a gene: 12. Written as DNA, the CDR3 is TGCAGCGTTCACCAACGGCGGGGGGGCGAGAATGAGCAGTTCTTC. Translated, it gives CSVHQRRGGENEQFF.

This clonotype was found a few times. This rearrangement joins TRBV5-1 to TRBJ1-6, with 10 positions matching TRBD1. This CDR3 is 16 amino acids long. Germline CDR1 is SGHRS and CDR2 is YFSETQ. Losses at the gene ends were 0 bases for V and 6 bases for J; bases not matched to a gene: 3. Here the CDR3 DNA reads TGCGCCAGCAGCTTGGGACAGGGGGCATTTAATTCACCCCTCCACTTT. It is translated as CASSLGQGAFNSPLHF.

The V call is TRBV30, the J call TRBJ2-2; D not certain. Germline lookup yields CDR1 GTSNPN and CDR2 SVGIG (reference sequence). The CDR3 totals 14 residues. The V end was cut by 0 bases, the J end by 1 base, with 6 bases between. The DNA of the CDR3 is TGTGCCTGGAGTGTACTCGAGAACACCGGGGAGCTGTTTTTT. Its protein is CAWSVLENTGELFF. Together with reference TRBV30 and TRBJ2-2, the CDR3 gives the full variable domain: SQTIHQWPATLVQPVGSPLSLECTVEGTSNPNLYWYRQAAGRGLQLLFYSVGIGQISSEVPQNLSASRPQDRQFILSSKKLLLSDSGFYLCAWSVLENTGELFFGEGSRLTVL.

The rearrangement uses TRBV5-1 and TRBJ2-7; D remains ambiguous. Deletions cut 4 bases from V and 2 bases from J, with 13 bases between. Germline V gene data show CDR1 as SGHRS and CDR2 as YFSETQ. The CDR3 contains 14 residues. The CDR3 is CASSQMTKTYEQYF. CDR3 coding DNA: TGCGCCAGCAGCCAAATGACAAAAACCTACGAGCAGTACTTC. The full variable domain, with the rest looked up from reference TRBV5-1 and TRBJ2-7, is KAGVTQTPRYLIKTRGQQVTLSCSPISGHRSVSWYQQTPGQGLQFLFEYFSETQRNKGNFPGRFSGRQFSNSRSEMNVSTLELGDSALYLCASSQMTKTYEQYFGPGTRLTVT.